Below are 18 T cell receptor beta chains sequenced from a single sample in a study of lung T cells in sarcoidosis with Löfgren's syndrome. TCRdb independently ran MiXCR on the reads; one entry per CDR3 protein. The repertoire has fewer than 80,000 distinct CDR3 sequences, roughly 20% of them found once; the top ten carry 2% to 2.5%. Sequenced material: CD4+ T cells from PBMCs. The source of these receptors is a human donor with sarcoidosis (Löfgren's syndrome or another form), or a control subject (not recorded which).

Details on this clonotype: Just one base apart from a much larger clone, this may be a read error. The chain combines TRBV15 with TRBJ1-3, with no clear D. This CDR3 contains 15 residues. CDR1 is LNHNV, CDR2 YYDKDF, per germline (reference sequence). The CDR3 reads CATSKDRWEGSTIYF. DNA of the CDR3: TGTGCCACCAGCAAGGACCGTTGGGAGGGAAGCACCATATATTTT. Based on the CDR3 plus reference TRBV15 and TRBJ1-3, the full variable domain is DAMVIQNPRYQVTQFGKPVTLSCSQTLNHNVMYWYQQKSSQAPKLLFHYYDKDFNNEADTPDNFQSRRPNTSFCFLDIRSPGLGDTAMYLCATSKDRWEGSTIYFGEGSWLTVV.

This clonotype was counted many times. The chain recombines TRBV28 with TRBJ2-3; D perhaps matches TRBD2 (6 bases). The CDR3 length is 13 residues. CDR1 MDHEN and CDR2 SYDVKM come from the germline V gene. Trimming pared 6 bases from V and 5 bases from J, leaving 12 bases between. The CDR3 reads CASRGGGEDTQYF. CDR3 DNA: TGTGCCAGCAGGGGAGGCGGCGAAGATACGCAGTATTTT. Variable domain in full (rest from reference TRBV28 and TRBJ2-3): DVKVTQSSRYLVKRTGEKVFLECVQDMDHENMFWYRQDPGLGLRLIYFSYDVKMKEKGDIPEGYSVSREKKERFSLILESASTNQTSMYLCASRGGGEDTQYFGPGTRLTVL.

The chain couples TRBV2 to TRBJ1-1; no firm D call. The CDR3 length is 14 residues. Germline values: CDR1 SNHLY, CDR2 FYNNEI. With 4 bases removed from V and 3 bases from J, the gap between germline ends came to 12 bases. The CDR3 DNA follows: TGTGCCAGCAGTGTCGAGATTGTTGACACTGAAGCTTTCTTT. Its protein is CASSVEIVDTEAFF.

Regarding this clonotype: Being one base from a much bigger clone, this may be a read error. The rearrangement uses TRBV5-4 and TRBJ1-1; D ambiguous. CDR1 and CDR2 (germline): SGHNT, YYREEE (reference sequence). The CDR3 sequence is 12 residues long. CDR3 protein: CASGLDRLQAFF. The DNA of the CDR3 is TGTGCCAGCGGCTTGGATAGGCTACAAGCTTTCTTT.

About this clonotype itself: This may be a read error: a much more frequent sequence differs by one nucleotide. This chain links TRBV10-3 with TRBJ2-7, with D perhaps TRBD1 (6 bases). The CDR3 has 14 amino acids. Per germline, CDR1 ENHRY and CDR2 SYGVKD. In DNA, the CDR3 is TGTGCCATCAGCCCGGGACAAGGGATATACGAGCAGGACGTC. Translated: CAISPGQGIYEQDV.

This clonotype was seen only a few times. The rearrangement uses TRBV7-9 and TRBJ2-3; D is unresolved. Germline CDR1 and CDR2: SEHNR and FQNEAQ (reference sequence). The CDR3 extends over 14 amino acids. Trimming took 5 bases from V and 6 from J, leaving 15 bases between them. The CDR3 DNA is TGTGCCAGCAGCCCCCGGGCCCGCATGGATACGCAGTATTTT. It yields the protein CASSPRARMDTQYF.

Regarding this clonotype: Possible read error: a much larger clone is one base away. The chain combines TRBV4-1 with TRBJ2-1; 7 nucleotides line up with TRBD2. The V gene's germline CDR1 is MGHRA and CDR2 YSYEKL. The CDR3 totals 13 residues. CDR3 loop: CASSQTSVNGQFF. In DNA, the CDR3 is TGCGCCAGCAGCCAAACTAGCGTCAATGGGCAGTTCTTC.

The chain joins TRBV2 to TRBJ1-5; 7 positions match TRBD1. V lost 4 bases, J lost 4 bases, and 13 bases stayed unmatched. The CDR3 runs 17 residues. Looked up from germline, CDR1 is SNHLY and CDR2 is FYNNEI. The chain's CDR3 is CASSGVGRGAPNQPQHF. CDR3 in DNA: TGTGCCAGCAGTGGGGTGGGCAGGGGGGCTCCTAATCAGCCCCAGCATTTT.

The rearrangement joins TRBV7-2 to TRBJ2-7; 14 bases are a match to TRBD2. Germline V gives CDR1 SGHTA, CDR2 FQGNSA. This CDR3 comprises 14 residues. Trimming cost V 4 bases and J 7 bases; bases outside gene matches: 3. In DNA, the CDR3 is TGTGCCAGCAGCTCGGGACTAGCGGGAGCAGAGCAGTACTTC. It is translated as CASSSGLAGAEQYF. The entire variable domain, with the rest obtained from reference TRBV7-2 and TRBJ2-7, is as follows: GAGVSQSPSNKVTEKGKDVELRCDPISGHTALYWYRQSLGQGLEFLIYFQGNSAPDKSGLPSDRFSAERTGGSVSTLTIQRTQQEDSAVYLCASSSGLAGAEQYFGPGTRLTVT.

In this sample, this clonotype turned up many times. The genes are TRBV4-1 and TRBJ2-1; 7 bases map to TRBD1. Per germline, CDR1 MGHRA and CDR2 YSYEKL. V lost 2 bases to trimming and J lost 0 bases; unmatched junction nucleotides: 4. The CDR3 is made up of 16 amino acids. The CDR3 DNA is TGCGCCAGCAGCCAACCGACAGGGATCTCCTACAATGAGCAGTTCTTC. This translates into CASSQPTGISYNEQFF.

The chain is built from TRBV6-2 or TRBV6-3 and TRBJ2-3, with TRBD2 matching 13 bases. In germline, CDR1 is MNHEY, CDR2 SVGEGT. J lost 3 bases, V lost 1 base, and 1 base had no gene match. CDR3 length: 16 amino acids. The CDR3 region has the DNA TGTGCCAGCAGTTACTTGGGACTAGCGGGAACAGATACGCAGTATTTT. It codes for CASSYLGLAGTDTQYF.

The rearrangement links TRBV19 to TRBJ2-5, with 10 nucleotides matching TRBD1. The germline V gene encodes CDR1 LNHDA and CDR2 SQIVND (reference sequence). This CDR3 comprises 14 residues. V gave up 4 bases and J gave up 5 bases; unmatched junction bases: 4. The CDR3 loop is CASSTTGGDETQYF. CDR3 nucleotide sequence: TGTGCCAGTAGTACGACAGGGGGCGATGAGACCCAGTACTTC. The full variable domain, in which reference TRBV19 and TRBJ2-5 provide the parts outside the CDR3, is DGGITQSPKYLFRKEGQNVTLSCEQNLNHDAMYWYRQDPGQGLRLIYYSQIVNDFQKGDIAEGYSVSREKKESFPLTVTSAQKNPTAFYLCASSTTGGDETQYFGPGTRLLVL.

This chain joins TRBV12-3 or TRBV12-4 and TRBJ2-3, with D possibly TRBD1 on 6 matching bases. V lost 2 bases and J 4 bases, leaving 13 bases between the germline ends. The CDR3 totals 15 residues. DNA for the CDR3: TGTGCCAGCAGTTTACTCAGGGGCAAGGCAGATACGCAGTATTTT. This gives the protein CASSLLRGKADTQYF.

A few counts support this clonotype. The genes are TRBV6-1 and TRBJ1-4; D call uncertain. Germline CDR1 MNHNS, CDR2 SASEGT. The CDR3 has 13 residues. V dropped 6 bases and J dropped 6 bases, with 11 bases sitting between them. The DNA for the CDR3 is TGTGCCAGCAGACCCCGACCTGATGAAAAACTGTTTTTT. Translating gives CASRPRPDEKLFF.

As for this clonotype: A single base separates this from a much larger clone, so it may be a read error. The rearrangement links TRBV3-1 to TRBJ2-3, with 9 bases identical to TRBD2. The CDR3 loop spans 15 amino acids. V trimming: 2 bases; J trimming: 7 bases; junction bases outside the gene matches: 7. Germline V gene data show CDR1 as LGHDT and CDR2 as YNNKEL (reference sequence). CDR3: CASSQRISGGNTQYF. CDR3 DNA: TGTGCCAGCAGCCAAAGAATTAGCGGGGGAAATACGCAGTATTTT.

This clonotype has just a few counts. V gene TRBV7-9 combines with J gene TRBJ1-4; no definite D call. This CDR3 region has 14 residues. In germline, CDR1 is SEHNR, CDR2 FQNEAQ (reference sequence). Trimming took 7 bases from V and 0 from J, leaving 9 bases between them. The CDR3 region is CASTAAATNEKLFF. CDR3 in DNA: TGTGCCAGCACCGCTGCAGCAACTAATGAAAAACTGTTTTTT.

This clonotype was counted at least ten times. The J gene is TRBJ2-1, the V gene TRBV7-2; D could derive from TRBD1 or TRBD2 (5 bases each). The CDR3 is made up of 16 amino acids. Germline CDR1 is SGHTA and CDR2 is FQGNSA. V lost 4 bases, J lost 4 bases, and 17 bases lay in between. The CDR3 protein is CASSSIGGFGYNEQFF. CDR3 DNA: TGTGCCAGCAGCTCAATTGGGGGTTTCGGGTACAATGAGCAGTTCTTC.

This clonotype was recorded at least ten times. The chain joins TRBV19 to TRBJ2-7; D is undetermined. CDR1 is LNHDA, CDR2 SQIVND, per germline (reference sequence). This CDR3 is built from 15 residues. The ends were cut back, 8 bases at V and 1 base at J, with 18 bases in the middle. The DNA of the CDR3 is TGTGCCAGTCGCTCTTCTTTGCTTTCATCCTACGAGCAGTACTTC. Translating gives CASRSSLLSSYEQYF.